Presented here are 13 T cell receptor beta chains from one specimen sequenced in a study of T-cell memory formation after mild COVID-19. TCRdb re-called the 5' RACE reads with MiXCR, one entry per CDR3 protein. Counted here are about 500,000 distinct CDR3 sequences, about 20% occurring once; the ten biggest clones make up 12%. The sequenced sample was PBMCs or a T cell subset sorted from them (not recorded which). The receptors derive from an adult woman who had mild COVID-19 (a few samples of this study predate the infection). Cell type and time point are not known.

This chain links TRBV5-1 with TRBJ2-7; perhaps D is TRBD1 or TRBD2 (5 bases each). From germline, CDR1 is SGHRS and CDR2 YFSETQ. The CDR3 has 16 residues. Trimming left V 5 bases short and J 3 bases short, with 21 bases between. This CDR3 is CASSPGGSVILYEQYF. The DNA of the CDR3 is TGCGCCAGCAGTCCTGGGGGATCGGTTATCCTCTACGAGCAGTACTTC.

This rearrangement joins TRBV7-2 to TRBJ2-3; D gene unclear. The length of the CDR3 is 13 residues. CDR1 SGHTA and CDR2 FQGNSA come from the germline V gene. V lost 0 bases and J 2 bases, leaving 3 bases between the germline ends. In nucleotides, the CDR3 is TGTGCCAGCAGCTTAGCGTACACAGATACGCAGTATTTT. Protein product: CASSLAYTDTQYF.

The rearrangement joins TRBV5-1 to TRBJ1-2, with 10 positions matching TRBD1. Germline assignment: CDR1 SGHRS and CDR2 YFSETQ. The CDR3 loop spans 13 amino acids. V lost 4 bases to trimming and J lost 9 bases; unmatched junction nucleotides: 6. CDR3 amino acids: CASSRDRGLRYTF. The CDR3 coding sequence is TGCGCCAGCAGCAGGGACAGGGGTCTTCGCTACACCTTC.

This clonotype showed up just a few times. As DNA, the CDR3 is TGTGCCACCTCGGGACAGGGTTACTCCGGGGAGCTGTTTTTT. Translated, it gives CATSGQGYSGELFF. V gene TRBV24-1 combines with J gene TRBJ2-2; TRBD1 matches at 9 bases. The CDR3 runs to 14 residues. Per germline, CDR1 KGHDR and CDR2 SFDVKD. The V segment lost 9 bases and the J segment 6 bases; nucleotides outside the gene matches: 7.

The table lists this clonotype with a few counts. This chain uses TRBV3-1 with TRBJ2-2; D unresolved. Germline V gene data show CDR1 as LGHDT and CDR2 as YNNKEL (reference sequence). The germline V and J ends were trimmed by 4 bases and 5 bases, with 23 bases remaining between them. This CDR3 comprises 18 residues. This CDR3 is CASSRPVLWMDETGELFF. CDR3 bases: TGTGCCAGCAGCCGCCCGGTCCTCTGGATGGACGAAACCGGGGAGCTGTTTTTT.

This clonotype was counted only a few times. Because the CDR3's place on the DNA is in doubt, the DNA is left out and the CDR3 is given as listed by TCRdb. The CDR3 is CASSYFGTGAPILFF. V is TRBV6-2 or TRBV6-3 and J is TRBJ2-1; whether TRBD1, the table's D call, matches the DNA was not checked. Per germline, CDR1 MNHEY and CDR2 SVGEGT. Ends included, the CDR3 has 15 residues.

V is TRBV4-2 and J is TRBJ2-3; D perhaps matches TRBD2 (5 bases). Trimming removed 1 base at V and 9 bases at J, with 5 bases between. CDR1 LGHNA and CDR2 YNFKEQ come from the germline V gene. This CDR3 has 11 residues. This chain's CDR3 is CASSQAGTQYF. The CDR3, as DNA: TGTGCCAGCAGCCAAGCGGGAACGCAGTATTTT.

V is TRBV12-3 or TRBV12-4 and J is TRBJ1-1; D call uncertain. The ends were cut back, 5 bases at V and 5 bases at J, with 12 bases in the middle. The CDR3 is made up of 13 amino acids. The chain's CDR3 is CASSPGGLTEAFF. In DNA form, the CDR3 reads TGTGCCAGCAGTCCCGGAGGGCTGACTGAAGCTTTCTTT.

This clonotype was observed a handful of times. J is TRBJ2-2 and V is TRBV7-2; D may be TRBD1 (5 bases). This CDR3 contains 14 residues. Germline values: CDR1 SGHTA, CDR2 FQGNSA. Trimming pared 6 bases from V and 0 bases from J, leaving 8 bases between. Written as DNA, the CDR3 is TGTGCCAGCAGAGGGGTTCCGAACACCGGGGAGCTGTTTTTT. Translation gives CASRGVPNTGELFF.

This clonotype turned up a few times. The chain links TRBV5-8 to TRBJ2-3; TRBD2 agrees at 9 bases. V lost 4 bases, J lost 4 bases, and 10 bases stayed unmatched. CDR1 SGHTS and CDR2 YDEGEE come from the germline V gene. CDR3 length: 16 amino acids. CDR3 region: CASSPGTSLPADTQYF. DNA of the CDR3: TGTGCCAGCAGCCCCGGGACTAGCCTTCCCGCAGATACGCAGTATTTT.

This chain joins TRBV3-1 and TRBJ1-1; D gene uncertain. The V gene lost 1 base and the J gene lost 3 bases, with 9 bases spanning the gap. The CDR3 length is 14 residues. Germline CDR1 reads LGHDT; CDR2 reads YNNKEL (reference sequence). The CDR3 DNA reads TGTGCCAGCAGCCAAGGGATCCGGGACACTGAAGCTTTCTTT. Translated: CASSQGIRDTEAFF.

The chain has TRBV5-4 and TRBJ2-3; 10 bases align to TRBD2. Losses at the gene ends were 4 bases for V and 1 base for J; bases not matched to a gene: 6. Germline V gene data show CDR1 as SGHNT and CDR2 as YYREEE (reference sequence). CDR3 size: 16 residues. CDR3 loop: CASSGVLAGGTDTQYF. CDR3 coding DNA: TGTGCCAGCAGCGGGGTCCTAGCGGGGGGCACAGATACGCAGTATTTT. The full variable domain, with the rest looked up from reference TRBV5-4 and TRBJ2-3, is ETGVTQSPTHLIKTRGQQVTLRCSSQSGHNTVSWYQQALGQGPQFIFQYYREEENGRGNFPPRFSGLQFPNYSSELNVNALELDDSALYLCASSGVLAGGTDTQYFGPGTRLTVL.

The V and J genes are TRBV5-1 and TRBJ2-7; 8 positions match TRBD1. V dropped 0 bases and J dropped 4; count of bases not matched to a gene: 9. The germline gives CDR1 SGHRS, CDR2 YFSETQ. CDR3 length: 16 amino acids. CDR3 in DNA: TGCGCCAGCAGCTTGGGGGTCCGGACAGGGCCGTACGAGCAGTACTTC. Amino acids: CASSLGVRTGPYEQYF.